The source of this T cell receptor beta chain is a study of naive and memory T cell subsets. The CDR3 contains 14 residues. Germline CDR1 MDHEN, CDR2 SYDVKM. The beta constant-region primer was an equimolar mix of two oligonucleotides covering TRBC1 and TRBC2. Four rounds of PCR amplified the ligated cDNA using nested alpha and beta constant-region primers plus SP2. TCRdb reprocessed the UMI-ligation and nested PCR reads via MiXCR and lists one record per CDR3 protein. This sample has about 120,000 distinct CDR3 sequences; just over 35% occur once, and the top ten carry 0.9%. As to this clonotype: Its target is unknown. A much larger clone differs by one base, so this may be a read error.

Study results and limitations: Naive and memory repertoire findings lacked a ground truth for validation.

Alpha and beta libraries were amplified separately from the second PCR onward. CMV status came from CD4+ IFNgamma after overnight CMV lysate stimulation. Four subsets defined by CD45RA and CD27 were sorted after CD3, CD4, CD8 and live/dead staining. The V and J genes are TRBV28 and TRBJ2-7; D is unclear. This sequence originates from a human donor in good health. The sequenced sample was central memory CD4+ T cells from blood. CDR3 in amino acids: CVSSLNWTPYEQYF. CDR3 in DNA: TGTGTCAGCAGTTTGAATTGGACCCCCTACGAGCAGTACTTC. The variable domain in full, with the rest retrieved from reference TRBV28 and TRBJ2-7, is DVKVTQSSRYLVKRTGEKVFLECVQDMDHENMFWYRQDPGLGLRLIYFSYDVKMKEKGDIPEGYSVSREKKERFSLILESASTNQTSMYLCVSSLNWTPYEQYFGPGTRLTVT.